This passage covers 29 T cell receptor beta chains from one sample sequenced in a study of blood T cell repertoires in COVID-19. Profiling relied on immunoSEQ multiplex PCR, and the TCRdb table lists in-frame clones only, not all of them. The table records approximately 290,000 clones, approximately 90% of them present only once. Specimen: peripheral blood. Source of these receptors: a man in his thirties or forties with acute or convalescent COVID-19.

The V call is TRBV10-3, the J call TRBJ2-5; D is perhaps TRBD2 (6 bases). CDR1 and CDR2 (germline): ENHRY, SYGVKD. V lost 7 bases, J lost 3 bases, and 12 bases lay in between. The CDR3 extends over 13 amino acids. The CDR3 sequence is CAIMEGVEETQYF. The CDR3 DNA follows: TGTGCCATCATGGAGGGCGTTGAAGAGACCCAGTACTTC.

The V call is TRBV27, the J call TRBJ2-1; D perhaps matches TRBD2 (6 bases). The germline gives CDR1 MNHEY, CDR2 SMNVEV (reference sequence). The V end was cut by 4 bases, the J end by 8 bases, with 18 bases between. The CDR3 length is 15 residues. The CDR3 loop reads CASSSRGRVLYEQFF. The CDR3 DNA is TGTGCCAGCAGTTCTCGGGGGAGAGTTTTGTATGAGCAGTTCTTC.

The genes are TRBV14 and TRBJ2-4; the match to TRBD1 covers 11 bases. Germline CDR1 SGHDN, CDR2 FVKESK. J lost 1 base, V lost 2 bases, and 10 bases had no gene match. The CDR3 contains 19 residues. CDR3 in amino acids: CASSQTRTGGRGAKNIQYF. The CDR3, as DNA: TGTGCCAGCAGCCAAACCCGGACAGGGGGCCGCGGGGCCAAAAACATTCAGTACTTC. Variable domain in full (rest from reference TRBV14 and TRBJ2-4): EAGVTQFPSHSVIEKGQTVTLRCDPISGHDNLYWYRRVMGKEIKFLLHFVKESKQDESGMPNNRFLAERTGGTYSTLKVQPAELEDSGVYFCASSQTRTGGRGAKNIQYFGAGTRLSVL.

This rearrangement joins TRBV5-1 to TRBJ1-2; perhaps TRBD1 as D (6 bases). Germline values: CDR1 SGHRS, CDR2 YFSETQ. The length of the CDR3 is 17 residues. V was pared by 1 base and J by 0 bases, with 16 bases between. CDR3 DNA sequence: TGCGCCAGCAGCTTGTACGGACAGCAAGTACCTAACTATGGCTACACCTTC. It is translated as CASSLYGQQVPNYGYTF.

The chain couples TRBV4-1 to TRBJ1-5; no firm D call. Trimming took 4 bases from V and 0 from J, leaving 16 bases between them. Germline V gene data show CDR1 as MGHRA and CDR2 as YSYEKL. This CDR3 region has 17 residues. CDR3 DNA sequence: TGCGCCAGCAGCCCGTATTCAGGCGATTATAGCAATCAGCCCCAGCATTTT. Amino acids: CASSPYSGDYSNQPQHF.

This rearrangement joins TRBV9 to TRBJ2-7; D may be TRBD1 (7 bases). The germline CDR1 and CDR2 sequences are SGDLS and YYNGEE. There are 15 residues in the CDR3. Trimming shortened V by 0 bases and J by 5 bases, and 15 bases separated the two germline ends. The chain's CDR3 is CASSVEAGGGNEQYF. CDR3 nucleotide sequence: TGTGCCAGCAGCGTAGAGGCAGGGGGAGGTAACGAGCAGTACTTC.

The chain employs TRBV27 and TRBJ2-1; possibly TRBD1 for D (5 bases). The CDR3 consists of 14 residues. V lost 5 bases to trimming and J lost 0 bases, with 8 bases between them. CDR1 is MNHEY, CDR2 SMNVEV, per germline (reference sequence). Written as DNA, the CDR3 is TGTGCCAGCAGTACAGGTTACTCCTACAATGAGCAGTTCTTC. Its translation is CASSTGYSYNEQFF.

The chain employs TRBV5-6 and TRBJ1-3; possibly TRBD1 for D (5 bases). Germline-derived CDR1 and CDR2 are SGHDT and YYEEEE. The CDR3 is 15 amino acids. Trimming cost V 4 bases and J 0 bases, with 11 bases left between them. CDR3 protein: CASSPTGGSGNTIYF. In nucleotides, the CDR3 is TGTGCCAGCAGCCCGACGGGGGGCTCTGGAAACACCATATATTTT. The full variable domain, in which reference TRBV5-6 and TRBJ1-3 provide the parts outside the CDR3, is DAGVTQSPTHLIKTRGQQVTLRCSPKSGHDTVSWYQQALGQGPQFIFQYYEEEERQRGNFPDRFSGHQFPNYSSELNVNALLLGDSALYLCASSPTGGSGNTIYFGEGSWLTVV.

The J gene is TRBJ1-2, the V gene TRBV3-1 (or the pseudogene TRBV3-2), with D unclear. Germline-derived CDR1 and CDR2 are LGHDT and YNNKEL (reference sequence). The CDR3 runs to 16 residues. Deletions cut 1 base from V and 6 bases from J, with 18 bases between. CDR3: CASSQGYGGVVDGYTF. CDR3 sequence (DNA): TGTGCCAGCAGCCAAGGGTACGGCGGGGTTGTTGATGGCTACACCTTC.

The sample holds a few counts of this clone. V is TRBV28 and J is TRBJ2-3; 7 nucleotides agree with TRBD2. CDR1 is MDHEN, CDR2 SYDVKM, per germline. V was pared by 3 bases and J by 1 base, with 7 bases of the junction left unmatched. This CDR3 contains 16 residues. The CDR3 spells CASSLTRGRGTDTQYF. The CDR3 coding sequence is TGTGCCAGCAGTTTGACTAGAGGGAGGGGCACAGATACGCAGTATTTT.

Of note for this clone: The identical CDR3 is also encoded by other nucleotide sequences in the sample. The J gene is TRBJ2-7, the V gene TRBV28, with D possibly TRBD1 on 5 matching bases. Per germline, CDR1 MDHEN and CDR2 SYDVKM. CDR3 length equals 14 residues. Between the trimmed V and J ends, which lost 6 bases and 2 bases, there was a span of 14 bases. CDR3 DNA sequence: TGTGCCAGCAGCCGAACAGGAGCCACCTACGAGCAGTACTTC. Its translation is CASSRTGATYEQYF. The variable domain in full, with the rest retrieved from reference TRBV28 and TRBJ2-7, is DVKVTQSSRYLVKRTGEKVFLECVQDMDHENMFWYRQDPGLGLRLIYFSYDVKMKEKGDIPEGYSVSREKKERFSLILESASTNQTSMYLCASSRTGATYEQYFGPGTRLTVT.

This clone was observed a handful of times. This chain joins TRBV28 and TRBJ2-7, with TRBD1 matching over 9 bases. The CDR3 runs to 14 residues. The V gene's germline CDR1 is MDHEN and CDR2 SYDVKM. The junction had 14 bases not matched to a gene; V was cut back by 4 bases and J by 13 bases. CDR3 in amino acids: CASSSPGQGFMFYF. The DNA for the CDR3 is TGTGCCAGCAGTTCCCCGGGACAGGGATTTATGTTCTACTTC.

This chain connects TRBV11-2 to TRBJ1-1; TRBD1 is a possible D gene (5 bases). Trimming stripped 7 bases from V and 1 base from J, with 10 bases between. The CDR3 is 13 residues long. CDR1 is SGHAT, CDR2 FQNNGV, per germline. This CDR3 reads CASKGASNTEAFF. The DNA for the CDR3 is TGTGCCAGCAAAGGGGCATCGAACACTGAAGCTTTCTTT.

The CDR3 DNA reads as TGTGCCAGTAGTGAGGGATTCTATGGCTACACCTTC. This sequence encodes CASSEGFYGYTF. This chain joins TRBV19 and TRBJ1-2; D unresolved. The CDR3 consists of 12 residues. The germline CDR1 and CDR2 sequences are LNHDA and SQIVND (reference sequence). V lost 5 bases, J lost 4 bases, and 8 bases lay in between.

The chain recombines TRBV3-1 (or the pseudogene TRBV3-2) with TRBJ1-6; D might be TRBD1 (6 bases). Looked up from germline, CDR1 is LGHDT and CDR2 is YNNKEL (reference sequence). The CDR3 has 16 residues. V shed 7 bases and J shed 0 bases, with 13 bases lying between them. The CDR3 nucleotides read TGTGCCAGCAACCTTCAGGGGAGCTCCTATAATTCACCCCTCCACTTT. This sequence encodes CASNLQGSSYNSPLHF.

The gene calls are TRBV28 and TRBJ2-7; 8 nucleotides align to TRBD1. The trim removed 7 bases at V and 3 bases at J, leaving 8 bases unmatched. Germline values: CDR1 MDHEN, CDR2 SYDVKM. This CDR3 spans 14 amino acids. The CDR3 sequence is CASTAGGQGYEQYF. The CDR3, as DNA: TGTGCCAGCACCGCCGGAGGACAGGGCTACGAGCAGTACTTC.

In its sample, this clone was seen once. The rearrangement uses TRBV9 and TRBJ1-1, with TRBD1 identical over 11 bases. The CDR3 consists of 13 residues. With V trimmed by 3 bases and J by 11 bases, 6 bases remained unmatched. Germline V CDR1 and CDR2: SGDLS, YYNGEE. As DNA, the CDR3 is TGTGCCAGCAGCGGGACAGGGGGCCTGGGGGCTTTCTTT. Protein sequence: CASSGTGGLGAFF.

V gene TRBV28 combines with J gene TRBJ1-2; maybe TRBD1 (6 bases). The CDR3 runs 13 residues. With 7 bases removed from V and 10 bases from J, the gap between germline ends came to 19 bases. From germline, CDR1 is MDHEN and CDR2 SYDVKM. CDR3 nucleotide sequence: TGTGCCAGCAATCTTCCAATAGGGGGTGACTACACCTTC. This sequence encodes CASNLPIGGDYTF.

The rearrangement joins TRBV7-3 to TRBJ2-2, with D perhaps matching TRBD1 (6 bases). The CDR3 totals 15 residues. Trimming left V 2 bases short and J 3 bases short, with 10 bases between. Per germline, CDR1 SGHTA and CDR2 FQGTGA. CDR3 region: CASSLGAGDTGELFF. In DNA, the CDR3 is TGTGCCAGCAGCTTAGGGGCAGGGGACACCGGGGAGCTGTTTTTT.

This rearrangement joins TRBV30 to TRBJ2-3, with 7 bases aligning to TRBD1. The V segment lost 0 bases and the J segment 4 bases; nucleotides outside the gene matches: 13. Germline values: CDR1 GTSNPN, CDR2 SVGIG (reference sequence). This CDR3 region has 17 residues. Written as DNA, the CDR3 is TGTGCCTGGAGTGTAGCGGAATGGGACAGTACATCAGATACGCAGTATTTT. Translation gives CAWSVAEWDSTSDTQYF.

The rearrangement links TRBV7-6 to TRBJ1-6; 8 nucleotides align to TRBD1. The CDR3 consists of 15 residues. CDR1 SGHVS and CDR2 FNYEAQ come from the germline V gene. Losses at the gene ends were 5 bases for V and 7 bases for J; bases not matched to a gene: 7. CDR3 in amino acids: CASSRARTGNSPLHF. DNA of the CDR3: TGTGCCAGCAGCCGAGCACGGACAGGGAATTCACCCCTCCACTTT.

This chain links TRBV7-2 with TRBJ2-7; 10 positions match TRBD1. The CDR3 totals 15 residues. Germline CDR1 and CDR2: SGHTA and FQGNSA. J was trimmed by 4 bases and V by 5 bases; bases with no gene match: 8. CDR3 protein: CASSPRQGAIYEQYF. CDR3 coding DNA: TGTGCCAGCAGCCCGCGACAGGGGGCCATTTACGAGCAGTACTTC. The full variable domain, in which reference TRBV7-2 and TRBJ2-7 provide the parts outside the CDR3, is GAGVSQSPSNKVTEKGKDVELRCDPISGHTALYWYRQSLGQGLEFLIYFQGNSAPDKSGLPSDRFSAERTGGSVSTLTIQRTQQEDSAVYLCASSPRQGAIYEQYFGPGTRLTVT.

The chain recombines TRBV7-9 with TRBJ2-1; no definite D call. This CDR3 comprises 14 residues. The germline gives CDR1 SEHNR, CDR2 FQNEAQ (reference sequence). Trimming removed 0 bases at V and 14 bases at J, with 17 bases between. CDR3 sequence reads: CASSLATQYSRKFF. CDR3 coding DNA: TGTGCCAGCAGCTTAGCGACCCAGTACAGCCGAAAGTTCTTC.

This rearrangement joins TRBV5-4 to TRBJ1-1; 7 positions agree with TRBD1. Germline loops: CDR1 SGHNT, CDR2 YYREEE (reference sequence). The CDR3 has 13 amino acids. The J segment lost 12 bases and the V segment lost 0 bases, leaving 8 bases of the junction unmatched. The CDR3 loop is CASSLVGQEETFF. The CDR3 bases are TGTGCCAGCAGCTTGGTAGGACAGGAGGAAACTTTCTTT.

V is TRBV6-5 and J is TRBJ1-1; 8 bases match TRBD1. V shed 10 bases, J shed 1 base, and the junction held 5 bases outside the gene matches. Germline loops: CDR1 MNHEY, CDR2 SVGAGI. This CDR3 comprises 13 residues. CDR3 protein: CATKGQGNTEAFF. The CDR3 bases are TGTGCCACCAAAGGACAGGGGAACACTGAAGCTTTCTTT.

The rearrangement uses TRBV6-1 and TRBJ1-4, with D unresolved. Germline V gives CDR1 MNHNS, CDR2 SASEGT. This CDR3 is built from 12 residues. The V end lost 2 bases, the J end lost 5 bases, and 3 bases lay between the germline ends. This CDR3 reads CASSELNEKLFF. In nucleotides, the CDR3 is TGTGCCAGCAGTGAACTCAATGAAAAACTGTTTTTT.

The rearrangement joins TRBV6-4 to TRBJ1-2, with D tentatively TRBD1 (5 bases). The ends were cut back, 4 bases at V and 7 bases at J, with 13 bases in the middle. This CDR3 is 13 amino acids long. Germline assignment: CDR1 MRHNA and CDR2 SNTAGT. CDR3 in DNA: TGTGCCAGCAGTGCCGCCGGCGGGGGTGGCTACACCTTC. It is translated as CASSAAGGGGYTF.

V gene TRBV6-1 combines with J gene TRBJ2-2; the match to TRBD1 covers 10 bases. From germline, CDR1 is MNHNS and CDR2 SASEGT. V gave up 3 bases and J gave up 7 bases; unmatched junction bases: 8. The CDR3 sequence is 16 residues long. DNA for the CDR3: TGTGCCAGCAGTGAGTTAGGGACAGGGGCGTACGGGGAGCTGTTTTTT. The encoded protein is CASSELGTGAYGELFF.

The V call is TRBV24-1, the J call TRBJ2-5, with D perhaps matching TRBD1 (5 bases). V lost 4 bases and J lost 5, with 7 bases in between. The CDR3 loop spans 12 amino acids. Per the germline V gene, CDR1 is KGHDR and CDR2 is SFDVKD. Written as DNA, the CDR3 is TGTGCCACCAGTGACAACAGGGAGACCCAGTACTTC. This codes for CATSDNRETQYF.